These T cell receptor beta chains were read from a single sample in a study of cytomegalovirus exposure and HLA in healthy donors. Method: immunoSEQ multiplex PCR; TCRdb's copy keeps in-frame clones and lacks some. This sample carries about 71,000 clones, about 70% of them seen once, and the ten largest clones take 6% to 9.5%. Material for sequencing was PBMCs. These TCRs come from a man aged 35-49 years in good health and CMV-seropositive. Both conserved end residues are part of each CDR3. The listing skips clone size in some rows; elsewhere it reads once, few, many or a size class.

V: TRBV2; size: few; J: TRBJ2-4; CDR3: CASSEWGSGIGNIQYF
V: TRBV29-1; size: many; J: TRBJ2-3; CDR3: CSVRGGTQGTQYF
V: TRBV7-3; size: NA; J: TRBJ1-1; CDR3: CASSLDRLTREAFF
V: TRBV7-8; size: NA; J: TRBJ1-1; CDR3: CASSPDTEAFF
V: TRBV4-3; size: NA; J: TRBJ1-6; CDR3: CASSPGGTEHSPLHF
V: TRBV29-1; size: NA; J: TRBJ1-2; CDR3: CSGGTVSGYGYTF
V: TRBV7-2; size: NA; J: TRBJ1-1; CDR3: CASKTPRGTEAFF
V: TRBV10-3; size: few; J: TRBJ1-1; CDR3: CAIRPTGNTEAFF
V: TRBV6-5; size: NA; J: TRBJ1-2; CDR3: CASSAGGQSYGYTF
V: TRBV5-1; size: NA; J: TRBJ1-1; CDR3: CASSLPLNTEAFF
V: TRBV10-3; size: NA; J: TRBJ2-5; CDR3: CAIKGTDLGHQETQYF
V: TRBV5-1; size: NA; J: TRBJ2-1; CDR3: CASTLVLAGVDEQFF
V: TRBV6-5; size: NA; J: TRBJ2-1; CDR3: CASSSSGSLQLNEQFF
V: TRBV13; size: NA; J: TRBJ1-2; CDR3: CASSLRGSPHYGYTF
V: TRBV2; size: NA; J: TRBJ2-7; CDR3: CASSEGQGLNEQYF
V: TRBV28; size: once; J: TRBJ1-2; CDR3: CASRSGQGPWYGYTF
V: TRBV6-6; size: NA; J: TRBJ2-3; CDR3: CASSYPGTSGTDTQYF
V: TRBV2; size: few; J: TRBJ2-6; CDR3: CASSGGQGSSSGANVLTF
V: TRBV7-9; size: NA; J: TRBJ2-1; CDR3: CASSLFGRGYNEQFF
V: TRBV29-1; size: NA; J: TRBJ2-1; CDR3: CSSGLAGDYTYNEQFF
V: TRBV6-1; size: NA; J: TRBJ1-1; CDR3: CASSLHVNTEAFF
V: TRBV15; size: NA; J: TRBJ1-1; CDR3: CATSRDRDTEAFF
V: TRBV19; size: NA; J: TRBJ2-4; CDR3: CASSIRGEVAENIQYF
V: TRBV2; size: NA; J: TRBJ1-6; CDR3: CASSAPRGKNSPLHF
V: TRBV5-1; size: NA; J: TRBJ2-1; CDR3: CASSLERVDEQFF
V: TRBV28; size: NA; J: TRBJ1-4; CDR3: CASSLGQLGEKLFF
V: TRBV2; size: NA; J: TRBJ2-1; CDR3: CASSEALSGGYNEQFF
V: TRBV5-1; size: NA; J: TRBJ2-3; CDR3: CASSSLDTTDTQYF
V: TRBV5-4; size: NA; J: TRBJ1-2; CDR3: CACRGFNYGYTF
V: TRBV7-6; size: few; J: TRBJ2-2; CDR3: CASSHDRAGELFF
V: TRBV5-4; size: NA; J: TRBJ1-2; CDR3: CASSSGGNWHGYTF
V: TRBV7-2; size: NA; J: TRBJ1-2; CDR3: CASSLPAGFLVGYTF
V: TRBV5-1; size: NA; J: TRBJ2-3; CDR3: CASGTSTDTQYF
V: TRBV6-5; size: few; J: TRBJ1-2; CDR3: CATTQQGNGYTF
V: TRBV9; size: NA; J: TRBJ2-7; CDR3: CASSFGLWTYEQYF
V: TRBV7-2; size: NA; J: TRBJ2-1; CDR3: CASSLGLAGTDEQFF
V: TRBV7-6; size: NA; J: TRBJ2-5; CDR3: CASSLVGLRLQETQYF
V: TRBV2; size: few; J: TRBJ2-7; CDR3: CASSERDEQYF
V: TRBV19; size: few; J: TRBJ2-5; CDR3: CASSTPGLAWETQYF
V: TRBV27; size: few; J: TRBJ2-7; CDR3: CASSPRRPGLGYEQYF
V: TRBV7-3; size: NA; J: TRBJ1-1; CDR3: CASSLQGDTEAFF
V: TRBV4-1; size: few; J: TRBJ2-1; CDR3: CASSQGGGSRNEQFF